This T cell receptor beta chain was identified in a study of cytomegalovirus exposure and HLA in healthy donors. Study-wide points: At a 0.05 false discovery rate, a later analysis found 15,000 to 20,000 TCR beta sequences to be associated with HLA alleles.

The study ran its PCR with 60 Vbeta and 13 Jbeta primers. Clones were read by immunoSEQ multiplex PCR, and TCRdb kept only the in-frame ones, dropping some. The profile shows 100,000 to 150,000 clones, about three quarters of them singletons. Notes on this clone: Its antigen is unidentified.

V lost 7 bases and J 4 bases, leaving 14 bases between the germline ends. The V gene's germline CDR1 is MNHNY and CDR2 SVGAGI (reference sequence). The CDR3 contains 14 residues. The gene calls are TRBV6-6 and TRBJ2-1, with TRBD2 as a possible D gene (7 bases). This sequence was found in a woman in her late teens or twenties in good health and CMV-seronegative. Sequences were obtained from PBMCs. This chain's CDR3 is CASTRAGQYNEQFF. The CDR3 nucleotides are TGTGCCAGCACTCGAGCGGGACAATACAATGAGCAGTTCTTC.